This record looks at one T cell receptor beta chain sequence and its context. Profiled with immunoSEQ multiplex PCR; TCRdb holds only in-frame clones, not every one. The data show 250,000 to 350,000 clones, 90% seen once. Unmatched junction bases numbered 8, after V lost 2 bases and J lost 4 bases. CDR1 and CDR2 from the germline V gene are MNHNS and SASEGT. CDR3 size: 17 residues. Ages ranged from about 18 to 89 years, with residence in fewer than 25 US areas. This sample was included in a study of blood T cell repertoires in COVID-19. The receptor was isolated from a woman aged 18-29 years with acute COVID-19. What was sequenced was PBMCs or T cells enriched from blood (not recorded which). The chain carries TRBV6-1 and TRBJ1-2; 12 bases are a match to TRBD1. DNA of the CDR3: TGTGCCAGCAGTGAACGGAGGGACAGGGGGCGCTTCTATGGCTACACCTTC. Its translation: CASSERRDRGRFYGYTF.